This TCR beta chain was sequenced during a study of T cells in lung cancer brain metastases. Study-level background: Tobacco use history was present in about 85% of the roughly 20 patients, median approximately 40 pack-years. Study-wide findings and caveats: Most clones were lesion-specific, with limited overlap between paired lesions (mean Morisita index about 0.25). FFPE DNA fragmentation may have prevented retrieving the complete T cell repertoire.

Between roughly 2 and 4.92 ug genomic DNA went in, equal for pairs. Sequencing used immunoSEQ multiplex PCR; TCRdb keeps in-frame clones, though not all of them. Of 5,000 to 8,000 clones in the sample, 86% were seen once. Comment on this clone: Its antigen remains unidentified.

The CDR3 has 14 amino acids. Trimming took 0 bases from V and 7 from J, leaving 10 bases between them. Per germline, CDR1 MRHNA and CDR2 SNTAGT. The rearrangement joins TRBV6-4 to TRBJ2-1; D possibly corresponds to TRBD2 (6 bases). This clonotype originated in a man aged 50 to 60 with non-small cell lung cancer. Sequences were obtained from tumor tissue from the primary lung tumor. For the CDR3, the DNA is TGTGCCAGCAGTGACTCGGCTGGGGGGAATGAGCAGTTCTTC. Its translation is CASSDSAGGNEQFF.